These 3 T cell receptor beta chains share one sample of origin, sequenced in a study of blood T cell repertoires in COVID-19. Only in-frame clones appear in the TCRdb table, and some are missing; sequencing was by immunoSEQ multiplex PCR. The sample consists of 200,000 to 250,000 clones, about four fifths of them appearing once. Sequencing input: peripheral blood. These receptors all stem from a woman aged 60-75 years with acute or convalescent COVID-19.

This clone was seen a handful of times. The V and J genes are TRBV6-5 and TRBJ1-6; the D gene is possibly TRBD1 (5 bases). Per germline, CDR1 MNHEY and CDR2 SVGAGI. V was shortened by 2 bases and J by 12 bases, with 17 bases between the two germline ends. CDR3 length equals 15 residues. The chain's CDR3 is CASSYRAGGMGPLHF. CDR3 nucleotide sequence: TGTGCCAGCAGTTACCGTGCGGGGGGTATGGGACCCCTCCACTTT.

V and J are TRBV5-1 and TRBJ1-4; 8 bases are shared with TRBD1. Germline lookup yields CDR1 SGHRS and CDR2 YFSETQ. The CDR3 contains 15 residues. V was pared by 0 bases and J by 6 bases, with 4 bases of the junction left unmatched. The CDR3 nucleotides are TGCGCCAGCAGCTTGGGGACAGGGAGGGATGAAAAACTGTTTTTT. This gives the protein CASSLGTGRDEKLFF. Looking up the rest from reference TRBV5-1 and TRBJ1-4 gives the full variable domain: KAGVTQTPRYLIKTRGQQVTLSCSPISGHRSVSWYQQTPGQGLQFLFEYFSETQRNKGNFPGRFSGRQFSNSRSEMNVSTLELGDSALYLCASSLGTGRDEKLFFGSGTQLSVL.

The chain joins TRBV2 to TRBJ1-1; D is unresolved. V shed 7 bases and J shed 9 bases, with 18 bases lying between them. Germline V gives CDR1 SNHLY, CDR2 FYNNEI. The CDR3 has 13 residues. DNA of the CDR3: TGTGCCAGCACCAATCTCATGACTATTCAAGCTTTCTTT. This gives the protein CASTNLMTIQAFF.